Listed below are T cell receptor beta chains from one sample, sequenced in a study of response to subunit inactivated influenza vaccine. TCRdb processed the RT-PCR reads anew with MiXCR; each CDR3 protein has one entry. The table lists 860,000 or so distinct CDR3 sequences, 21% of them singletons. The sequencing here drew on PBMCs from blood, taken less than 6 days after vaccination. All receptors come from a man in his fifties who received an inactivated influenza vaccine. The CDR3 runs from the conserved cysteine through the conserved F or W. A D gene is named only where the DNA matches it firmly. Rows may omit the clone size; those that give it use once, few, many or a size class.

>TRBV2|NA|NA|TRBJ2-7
CASSDMGASYEQYF
TGTGCCAGCAGTGATATGGGGGCATCCTACGAGCAGTACTTC
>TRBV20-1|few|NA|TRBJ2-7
CSARVDGTYEQYF
TGCAGTGCTAGAGTGGACGGAACCTACGAGCAGTACTTC
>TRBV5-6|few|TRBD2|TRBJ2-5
CASSSGTSGTQYF
TGTGCCAGCAGCTCCGGGACTAGCGGGACCCAGTACTTC
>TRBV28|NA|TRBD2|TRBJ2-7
CASSLIAGARVEQYF
TGTGCCAGCAGTCTCATAGCGGGGGCCAGGGTTGAGCAGTACTTC
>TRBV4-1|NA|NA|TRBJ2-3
CASSQGNGWGTDTQYF
TGCGCCAGCAGCCAAGGTAACGGGTGGGGCACAGATACGCAGTATTTT
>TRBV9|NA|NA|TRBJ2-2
CASSPRAGQNTGELFF
TGTGCCAGCAGCCCGAGAGCGGGACAGAACACCGGGGAGCTGTTTTTT
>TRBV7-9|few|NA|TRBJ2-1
CASSLATGRRDNEQFF
TGTGCCAGCAGCTTAGCGACTGGACGCAGAGACAATGAGCAGTTCTTC
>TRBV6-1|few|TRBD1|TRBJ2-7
CASRRTGNPYEQYF
TGTGCCAGCCGGAGGACAGGAAACCCTTACGAGCAGTACTTC
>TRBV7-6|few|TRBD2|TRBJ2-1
CASRRLAGNEQFF
TGTGCCAGCAGAAGACTAGCGGGGAATGAGCAGTTCTTC
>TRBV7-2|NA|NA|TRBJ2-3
CASGAEDTQYF
TGTGCCAGCGGAGCTGAGGATACGCAGTATTTT
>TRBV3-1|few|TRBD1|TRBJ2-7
CASSQAGTATYEQYF
TGTGCCAGCAGTCAAGCCGGGACAGCAACTTACGAGCAGTACTTC
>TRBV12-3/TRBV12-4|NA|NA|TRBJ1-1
CASTFGRNTEAFF
TGTGCCAGCACCTTCGGGAGAAACACTGAAGCTTTCTTT
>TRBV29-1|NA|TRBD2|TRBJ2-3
CAGTSGQADTQYF
TGTGCCGGTACTAGCGGGCAAGCAGATACGCAGTATTTT
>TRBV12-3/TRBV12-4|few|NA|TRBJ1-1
CASSFTEEAEAFF
TGTGCCAGCAGTTTTACGGAGGAGGCTGAAGCTTTCTTT
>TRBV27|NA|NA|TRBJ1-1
CASNSQRNTEAFF
TGTGCCAGCAACTCCCAGAGAAACACTGAAGCTTTCTTT
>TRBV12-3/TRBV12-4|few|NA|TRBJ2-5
CASRDHQAGHQETQYF
TGTGCCAGCAGGGACCATCAAGCAGGACACCAAGAGACCCAGTACTTC
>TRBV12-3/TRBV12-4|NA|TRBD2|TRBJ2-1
CASSLAYAGGLNEQFF
TGTGCCAGCAGCCTCGCCTATGCGGGGGGGCTCAATGAGCAGTTCTTC
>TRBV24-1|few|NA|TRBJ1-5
CATSDLSGNQPQHF
TGTGCCACCAGTGATTTGTCGGGCAATCAGCCCCAGCATTTT
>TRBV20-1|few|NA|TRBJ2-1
CSASRRTGYNEQFF
TGCAGTGCTAGTCGGCGGACGGGTTACAATGAGCAGTTCTTC
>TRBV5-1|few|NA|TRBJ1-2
CASSADGVAYGYTF
TGCGCCAGCTCCGCCGACGGGGTGGCCTATGGCTACACCTTC
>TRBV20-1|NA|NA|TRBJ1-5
CSARVIIGGGNQPQHF
TGCAGTGCTAGAGTCATTATTGGGGGTGGCAATCAGCCCCAGCATTTT
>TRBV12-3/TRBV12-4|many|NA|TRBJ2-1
CASSFGGGHNEQFF
TGTGCCAGCAGTTTTGGGGGGGGGCACAATGAGCAGTTCTTC
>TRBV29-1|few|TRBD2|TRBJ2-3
CSGDGGGTDTQYF
TGCAGCGGGGATGGGGGGGGCACAGATACGCAGTATTTT
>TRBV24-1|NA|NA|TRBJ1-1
CATSDWNTEAFF
TGTGCCACCAGTGACTGGAACACTGAAGCTTTCTTT
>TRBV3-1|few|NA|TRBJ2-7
CASSHYGTLIRGEQYF
TGTGCCAGCAGCCATTACGGGACTCTAATTAGGGGAGAGCAGTACTTC
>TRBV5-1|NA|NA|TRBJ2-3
CACALRDTQYF
TGCGCCTGCGCGCTGCGGGATACGCAGTATTTT
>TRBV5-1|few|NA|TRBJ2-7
CASSLGDTSTYEQYF
TGCGCCAGCAGCTTGGGGGACACCTCAACCTACGAGCAGTACTTC
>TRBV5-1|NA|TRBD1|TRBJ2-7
CASSLGGTGYHEQYF
TGCGCCAGCAGCTTGGGCGGGACAGGGTACCACGAGCAGTACTTC
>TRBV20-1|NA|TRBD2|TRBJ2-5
CSGTSRVGTETQYF
TGCAGTGGGACTAGTCGCGTGGGAACGGAGACCCAGTACTTC
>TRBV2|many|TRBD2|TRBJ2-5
CASTQAGRAETQYF
TGTGCCAGCACTCAGGCGGGGAGGGCAGAGACCCAGTACTTC
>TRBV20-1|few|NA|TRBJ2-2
CSAPRAATGHVAGELFF
TGCAGTGCTCCACGAGCCGCGACGGGACATGTAGCCGGGGAGCTGTTTTTT
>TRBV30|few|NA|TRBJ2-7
CAWSRPGTAYEQYF
TGTGCCTGGAGCCGCCCTGGGACGGCCTACGAGCAGTACTTC
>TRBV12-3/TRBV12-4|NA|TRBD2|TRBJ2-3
CASSSGGRTRTDTQYF
TGTGCCAGCAGTTCGGGAGGCCGTACTCGCACAGATACGCAGTATTTT
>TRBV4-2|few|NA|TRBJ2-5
CASSQDQGDQETQYF
TGTGCCAGCAGCCAAGATCAAGGGGATCAAGAGACCCAGTACTTC
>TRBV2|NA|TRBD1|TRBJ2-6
CASSEGGTAISGANVLTF
TGTGCCAGCAGTGAAGGGGGGACAGCGATCTCTGGGGCCAACGTCCTGACTTTC
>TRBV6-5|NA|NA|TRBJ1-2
CASSYDRFFYGYTF
TGTGCCAGCAGTTACGACAGGTTTTTCTATGGCTACACCTTC
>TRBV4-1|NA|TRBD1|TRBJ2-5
CASSQVQGKTRETQYF
TGCGCCAGCAGCCAAGTACAGGGGAAAACTAGGGAGACCCAGTACTTC
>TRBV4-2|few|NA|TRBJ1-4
CASSPTGEVTHEKLFF
TGTGCCAGCAGCCCCACCGGGGAGGTGACCCATGAAAAACTGTTTTTT
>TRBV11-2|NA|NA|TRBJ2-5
CASSVGGGRGETQYF
TGTGCCAGCAGCGTCGGCGGGGGCCGCGGAGAGACCCAGTACTTC
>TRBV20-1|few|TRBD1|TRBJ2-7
CSARQGANYEQYF
TGCAGTGCCAGACAGGGGGCAAACTACGAGCAGTACTTC
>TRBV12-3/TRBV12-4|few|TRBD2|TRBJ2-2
CATLPGLVTGELFF
TGTGCCACCCTACCGGGACTAGTCACCGGGGAGCTGTTTTTT
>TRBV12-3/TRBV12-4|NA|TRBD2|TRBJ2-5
CASSFGPGGGARETQYF
TGTGCCAGCAGTTTTGGTCCTGGCGGGGGGGCCCGAGAGACCCAGTACTTC
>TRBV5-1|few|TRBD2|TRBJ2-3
CASSFPLAGGGDTQYF
TGCGCCAGCAGCTTTCCTCTAGCGGGAGGGGGAGATACGCAGTATTTT
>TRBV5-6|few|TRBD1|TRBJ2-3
CASSLVFGGTGSTDTQYF
TGTGCCAGCAGCTTGGTCTTCGGCGGGACAGGGAGCACAGATACGCAGTATTTT
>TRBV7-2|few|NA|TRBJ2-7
CASSLTWAGHEQYF
TGTGCCAGCAGCCTGACCTGGGCAGGGCACGAGCAGTACTTC
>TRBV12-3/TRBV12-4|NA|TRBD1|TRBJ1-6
CASSLYRTGYNSPLHF
TGTGCCAGCAGTTTATACAGGACAGGGTATAATTCACCCCTCCACTTT
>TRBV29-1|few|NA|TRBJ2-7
CSVAEPPYEQYF
TGCAGCGTTGCAGAACCACCCTACGAGCAGTACTTC
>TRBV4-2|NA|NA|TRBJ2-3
CASSPLPRLGVGTDTQYF
TGTGCCAGCAGCCCCCTCCCCAGGTTGGGGGTTGGCACAGATACGCAGTATTTT
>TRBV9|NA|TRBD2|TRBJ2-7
CASSENSGRAVNEQYF
TGTGCCAGCAGCGAAAATAGCGGGAGGGCCGTCAACGAGCAGTACTTC
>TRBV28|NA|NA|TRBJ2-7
CASSPLNEQYF
TGTGCCAGCAGCCCGTTAAACGAGCAGTACTTC
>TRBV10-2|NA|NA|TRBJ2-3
CASSELASRPDTQYF
TGCGCCAGCAGTGAACTAGCATCCCGGCCAGATACGCAGTATTTT
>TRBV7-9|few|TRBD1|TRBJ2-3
CASSPGQPSTDTQYF
TGTGCCAGCAGCCCGGGACAGCCTAGCACAGATACGCAGTATTTT
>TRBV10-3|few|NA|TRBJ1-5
CAISDGMDQPQHF
TGTGCCATCAGTGACGGCATGGACCAGCCCCAGCATTTT
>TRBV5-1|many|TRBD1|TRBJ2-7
CASSLYATGGSESSQQYF
TGCGCCAGCAGCTTGTACGCGACAGGGGGATCTGAATCTTCGCAGCAGTACTTC
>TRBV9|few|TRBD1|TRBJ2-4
CASSATGGPKNIQYF
TGTGCCAGCAGCGCGACAGGGGGCCCCAAAAACATTCAGTACTTC